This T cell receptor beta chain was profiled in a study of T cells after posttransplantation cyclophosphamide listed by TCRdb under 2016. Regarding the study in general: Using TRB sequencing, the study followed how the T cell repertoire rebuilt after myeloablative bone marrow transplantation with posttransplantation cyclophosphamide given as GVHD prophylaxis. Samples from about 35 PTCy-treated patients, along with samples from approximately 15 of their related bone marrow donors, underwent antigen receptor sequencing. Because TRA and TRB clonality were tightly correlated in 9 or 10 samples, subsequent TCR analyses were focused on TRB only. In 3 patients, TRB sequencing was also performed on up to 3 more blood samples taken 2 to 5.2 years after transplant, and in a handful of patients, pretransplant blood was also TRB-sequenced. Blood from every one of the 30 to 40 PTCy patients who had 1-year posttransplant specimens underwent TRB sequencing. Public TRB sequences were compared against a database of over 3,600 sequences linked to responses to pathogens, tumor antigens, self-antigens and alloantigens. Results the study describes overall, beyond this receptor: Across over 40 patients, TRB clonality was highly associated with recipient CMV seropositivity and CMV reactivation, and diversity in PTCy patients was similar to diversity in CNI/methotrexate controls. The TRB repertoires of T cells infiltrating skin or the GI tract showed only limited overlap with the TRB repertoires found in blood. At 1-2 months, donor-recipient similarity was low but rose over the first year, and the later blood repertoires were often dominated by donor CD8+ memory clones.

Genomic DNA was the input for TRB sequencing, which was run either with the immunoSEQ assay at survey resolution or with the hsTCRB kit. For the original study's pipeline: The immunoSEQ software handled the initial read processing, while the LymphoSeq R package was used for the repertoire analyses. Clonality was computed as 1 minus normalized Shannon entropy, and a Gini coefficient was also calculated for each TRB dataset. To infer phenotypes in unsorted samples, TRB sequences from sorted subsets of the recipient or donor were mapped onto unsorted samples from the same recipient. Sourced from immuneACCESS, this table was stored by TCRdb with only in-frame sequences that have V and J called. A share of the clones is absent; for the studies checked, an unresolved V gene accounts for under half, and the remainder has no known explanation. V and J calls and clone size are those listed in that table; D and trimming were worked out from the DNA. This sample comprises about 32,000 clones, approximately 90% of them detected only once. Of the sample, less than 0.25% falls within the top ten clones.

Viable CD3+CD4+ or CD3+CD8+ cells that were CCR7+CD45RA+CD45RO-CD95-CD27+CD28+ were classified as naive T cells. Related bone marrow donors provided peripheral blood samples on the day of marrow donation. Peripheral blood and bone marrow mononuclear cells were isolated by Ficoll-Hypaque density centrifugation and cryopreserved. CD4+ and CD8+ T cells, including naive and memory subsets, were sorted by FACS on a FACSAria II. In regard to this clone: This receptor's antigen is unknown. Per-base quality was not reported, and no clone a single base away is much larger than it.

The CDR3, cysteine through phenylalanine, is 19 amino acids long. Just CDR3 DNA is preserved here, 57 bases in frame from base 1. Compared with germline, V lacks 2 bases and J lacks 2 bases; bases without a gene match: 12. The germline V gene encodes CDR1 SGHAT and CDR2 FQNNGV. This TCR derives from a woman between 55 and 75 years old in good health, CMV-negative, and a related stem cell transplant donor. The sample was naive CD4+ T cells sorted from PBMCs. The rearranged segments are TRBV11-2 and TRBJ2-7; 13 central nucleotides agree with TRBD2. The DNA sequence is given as TGTGCCAGCAGCTTATCGATAGTGACTAGCGGGGGGAAACCCTACGAGCAGTACTTC. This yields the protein CASSLSIVTSGGKPYEQYF.